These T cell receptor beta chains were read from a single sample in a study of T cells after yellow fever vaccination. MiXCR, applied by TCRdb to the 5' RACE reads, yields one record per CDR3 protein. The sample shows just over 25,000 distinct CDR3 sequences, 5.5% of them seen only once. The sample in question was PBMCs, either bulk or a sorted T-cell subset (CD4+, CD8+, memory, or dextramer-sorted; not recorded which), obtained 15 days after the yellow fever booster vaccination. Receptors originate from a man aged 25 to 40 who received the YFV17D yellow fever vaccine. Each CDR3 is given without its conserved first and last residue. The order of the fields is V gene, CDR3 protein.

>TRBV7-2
ASSRLATGELF
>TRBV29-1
STGGWADTQY
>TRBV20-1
SAGVAGVMNEQF
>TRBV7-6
ASSLGPDPSTDTQY
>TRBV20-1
SARVTQRGTEAF
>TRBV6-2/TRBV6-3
ASTEQGPYGYT
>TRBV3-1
ASWAVGETQY
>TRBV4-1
ASSQGQGAYEQY
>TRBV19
ASSETSGRKDTQY
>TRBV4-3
ASSQALDETQY
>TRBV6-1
ASSPSGSINEQF
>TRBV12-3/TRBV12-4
ASRWGYTDTQY
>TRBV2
ASSPSGGGYGYT
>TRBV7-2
ASSPQNTEAF
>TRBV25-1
ASSEQELLDTQY
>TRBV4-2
ASSPHPGAWDNEQF
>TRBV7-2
ASSPRGGETQY
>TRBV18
ASSPMGTPGRNIQY
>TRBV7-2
ASSASGRGNTGELF
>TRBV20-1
SALPGQPQH
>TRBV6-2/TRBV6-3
ASSYALDYNEQF
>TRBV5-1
ASIWPPFVPQTEGEQY
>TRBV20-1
SARPVGTGFWNEQF
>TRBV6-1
ASRVAGVSNEQF
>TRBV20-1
SFGGRAPSSYNEQF
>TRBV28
ASSFSFGTEAF
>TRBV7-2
ASSLRRASYNEQF
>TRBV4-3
ASSQIAGNLYNEQF
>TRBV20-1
SAFSSGSYGSYNEQF
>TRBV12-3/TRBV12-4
ASSPDRTEAF
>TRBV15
ATSKGQGTQY
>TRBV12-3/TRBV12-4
ASSPLGDEQF
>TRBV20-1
SATQSGRRYNEQF
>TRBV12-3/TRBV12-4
ASSFLETQY
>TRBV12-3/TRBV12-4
ASSRQGAGLETQY
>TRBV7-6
ASSNQGFGNNEKLF
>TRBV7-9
ASSLGSQNIQY
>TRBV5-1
ASSLSWTGTDEQF
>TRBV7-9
ASSHPSQETQY
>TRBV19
ASSTPGAGRQPQH
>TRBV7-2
ASSPLAAGGATDTQY
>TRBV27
ASTLGTGQTLLAKNIQY
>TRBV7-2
ASSPGGAVRNEQY
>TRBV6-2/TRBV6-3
ASSYLSGQPQH
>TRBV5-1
ASKGEETQY
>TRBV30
AWSVQDYNYGYT
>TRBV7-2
ASSSDRGTEAF
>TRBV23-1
ASSRFSNTGELF
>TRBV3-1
ASSSGGQMNTEAF
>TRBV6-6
ASSLRGYEQY
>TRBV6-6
ASQFTDTQY
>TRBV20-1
SARGPIPRGAGGGIGTDTQY
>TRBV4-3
ASRHTSGRSDTQY
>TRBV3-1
ASSHAPTYPDTQY
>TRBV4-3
ASSRGGGSAGELF